This T cell receptor (beta chain) is from a study of T cell responses to AZD1222 COVID-19 vaccine. General study findings and limits: Spike-wide vaccine-associated CD4 TCRs dominated at 160-218 and 743-854. Nearly half of unique spike-specific TCRs reportedly avoided B.1.351 and B.1.1.7 mutated regions. Among AZD1222 vaccinees, only 5 to 7 were seropositive at baseline.

This CDR3 contains 15 residues. Germline V gene sequence: CDR1 MDHEN, CDR2 SYDVKM. V shed 5 bases and J 4 bases; nucleotides not matched to a gene: 9. Method: immunoSEQ multiplex PCR; TCRdb's copy keeps in-frame clones and lacks some. The table lists about 150,000 clones, around 93% of them singletons. Concerning this clone itself: What it binds is not known.

The sample consisted of peripheral blood, taken 28 days after the second AZD1222 dose. This TCR came from an adult who received the AZD1222 COVID-19 vaccine. The chain employs TRBV28 and TRBJ1-2; 8 positions match TRBD1. CDR3 nucleotide sequence: TGTGCCAGCAGTGCCAGGGGGCGGGGGATCTATGGCTACACCTTC. This translates into CASSARGRGIYGYTF.